Below are 14 T cell receptor beta chains sequenced from a single sample in a study of OX40 agonist ivuxolimab in advanced cancers. Clones were sequenced by immunoSEQ multiplex PCR, and TCRdb holds only the in-frame ones, with some missing. The sample includes fewer than 60,000 clones, roughly nine tenths seen only once; the top ten take about 0.71%. The source was CD4+ or CD8+ T cells sorted from blood, collected in a trial of the OX40 agonist ivuxolimab. Every receptor here comes from an adult with an advanced solid tumor such as melanoma, head and neck, liver or kidney cancer.

This chain links TRBV9 with TRBJ2-3; 8 nucleotides line up with TRBD1. CDR1 SGDLS and CDR2 YYNGEE come from the germline V gene. After removal of 4 bases from V and 2 bases from J, the junction contained 6 bases not matched to a gene. The CDR3 length is 15 residues. CDR3 nucleotides: TGTGCCAGCAGCCTACGGACAGGGCTCACAGATACGCAGTATTTT. Protein: CASSLRTGLTDTQYF.

The genes are TRBV4-1 and TRBJ2-1; D may be TRBD1 or TRBD2 (5 bases each). V gave up 1 base and J gave up 0 bases, with 13 bases separating them. Looked up from germline, CDR1 is MGHRA and CDR2 is YSYEKL. The CDR3 extends over 17 amino acids. The CDR3 DNA sequence: TGCGCCAGCAGCCAAGGAGGGGCCAGACGCTCCTACAATGAGCAGTTCTTC. As protein: CASSQGGARRSYNEQFF.

The chain combines TRBV28 with TRBJ2-2; weak D call: TRBD1 (6 bases). This CDR3 comprises 16 residues. The germline CDR1 and CDR2 sequences are MDHEN and SYDVKM. Trimming pared 6 bases from V and 4 bases from J, leaving 18 bases between. CDR3 bases: TGTGCCAGCAGCCCCGTGTGGGGGCGAGGCACCGGGGAGCTGTTTTTT. Translated: CASSPVWGRGTGELFF.

This rearrangement joins TRBV30 to TRBJ2-5; no clear D. Between the trimmed V and J ends, which lost 2 bases and 3 bases, there was a span of 16 bases. This CDR3 is built from 15 residues. CDR1 is GTSNPN and CDR2 is SVGIG in the germline V gene (reference sequence). CDR3 loop: CAWSLGSRIEETQYF. CDR3 DNA: TGTGCCTGGAGTCTAGGGTCTAGGATAGAAGAGACCCAGTACTTC.

This rearrangement joins TRBV11-2 to TRBJ2-5; TRBD1 matches 10 bases. Germline V gene sequence: CDR1 SGHAT, CDR2 FQNNGV. J lost 2 bases, V lost 5 bases, and 5 bases had no gene match. The CDR3 covers 15 residues. CDR3 sequence: CASSLGTGVQETQYF. As DNA, the CDR3 is TGTGCCAGCAGCCTAGGGACAGGGGTACAAGAGACCCAGTACTTC.

The V gene is TRBV18, the J gene TRBJ1-5, with 9 positions matching TRBD1. In germline, CDR1 is KGHSH, CDR2 LQKENI. The CDR3 has 14 amino acids. Germline trimming cut 5 bases from V and 5 bases from J; bases unmatched to any gene: 4. In nucleotides, the CDR3 is TGTGCCAGCTCAGGGACAGGGAAGGATCAGCCCCAGCATTTT. Residues: CASSGTGKDQPQHF. Variable domain in full (rest from reference TRBV18 and TRBJ1-5): NAGVMQNPRHLVRRRGQEARLRCSPMKGHSHVYWYRQLPEEGLKFMVYLQKENIIDESGMPKERFSAEFPKEGPSILRIQQVVRGDSAAYFCASSGTGKDQPQHFGDGTRLSIL.

V is TRBV4-3 and J is TRBJ2-3; TRBD2 aligns across 8 bases. Germline V lookup: CDR1 LGHNA, CDR2 YSLEER. V shed 4 bases and J 5 bases; nucleotides not matched to a gene: 11. This CDR3 has 16 amino acids. CDR3: CASSLTLGRAIDTQYF. CDR3 coding DNA: TGCGCCAGCAGCCTCACCCTCGGGAGGGCCATAGATACGCAGTATTTT.

This clone was seen only once. This rearrangement joins TRBV6-6 to TRBJ2-4; 7 bases map to TRBD1. V trimming: 4 bases; J trimming: 7 bases; junction bases outside the gene matches: 7. Germline V gives CDR1 MNHNY, CDR2 SVGAGI (reference sequence). CDR3 length: 14 residues. In nucleotides, the CDR3 is TGTGCCAGCAGTTCAGGGACAGCTTGGAACATTCAGTACTTC. This encodes CASSSGTAWNIQYF.

The V gene is TRBV30, the J gene TRBJ1-2, with D maybe TRBD1 (5 bases). CDR1 and CDR2 (germline): GTSNPN, SVGIG (reference sequence). Trimming left V 2 bases short and J 0 bases short, with 19 bases between. The length of the CDR3 is 17 residues. This CDR3 is CAWSRGGVWKANYGYTF. CDR3 coding DNA: TGTGCCTGGAGTAGGGGTGGGGTGTGGAAGGCTAACTATGGCTACACCTTC. Based on the CDR3 plus reference TRBV30 and TRBJ1-2, the full variable domain is SQTIHQWPATLVQPVGSPLSLECTVEGTSNPNLYWYRQAAGRGLQLLFYSVGIGQISSEVPQNLSASRPQDRQFILSSKKLLLSDSGFYLCAWSRGGVWKANYGYTFGSGTRLTVV.

This chain uses TRBV4-2 with TRBJ2-5; the D gene is possibly TRBD2 (6 bases). The V end lost 0 bases, the J end lost 4 bases, and 12 bases lay between the germline ends. The germline V gene encodes CDR1 LGHNA and CDR2 YNFKEQ. The CDR3 totals 15 residues. CDR3 residues: CASSQDGRRGETQYF. The CDR3 nucleotides are TGTGCCAGCAGCCAAGACGGACGGAGGGGAGAGACCCAGTACTTC.

This clone was counted once. This sequence joins TRBV6-6 and TRBJ2-1; the D gene is possibly TRBD2 (6 bases). The CDR3 totals 15 residues. Trimming pared 6 bases from V and 5 bases from J, leaving 17 bases between. Per the germline V gene, CDR1 is MNHNY and CDR2 is SVGAGI (reference sequence). The CDR3: CASSHPGLANNEQFF. The CDR3 region has the DNA TGTGCCAGCAGCCACCCGGGACTCGCAAACAATGAGCAGTTCTTC.

The J gene is TRBJ1-2, the V gene TRBV4-3, with TRBD1 identical over 7 bases. Looked up from germline, CDR1 is LGHNA and CDR2 is YSLEER. CDR3 length: 15 residues. Germline trimming cut 0 bases from V and 6 bases from J; bases unmatched to any gene: 7. Here the CDR3 reads CASSQEQGRRDGYTF. Here the CDR3 DNA reads TGCGCCAGCAGCCAAGAACAGGGGCGCAGGGATGGCTACACCTTC.

A few counts support this clone. This rearrangement joins TRBV27 to TRBJ1-4; D is ambiguous. Trimming removed 3 bases at V and 7 bases at J, with 9 bases between. The CDR3 consists of 13 residues. Germline assignment: CDR1 MNHEY and CDR2 SMNVEV (reference sequence). CDR3 DNA: TGTGCCAGCAGTTTCTCGGGATTTGAAAAACTGTTTTTT. Its protein product is CASSFSGFEKLFF.

V and J are TRBV2 and TRBJ2-7; perhaps TRBD1 as D (7 bases). V was pared by 11 bases and J by 6 bases, with 17 bases between. The CDR3 sequence is 12 residues long. CDR1 and CDR2 (germline): SNHLY, FYNNEI. CDR3 DNA: TGTGCCTGCCGACAGGGAGGAATCGAGCAGTACTTC. Translated, it gives CACRQGGIEQYF.